This record looks at one T cell receptor beta chain sequence and its context. Which antigen it targets is not known. The sample holds no much larger clone one base away, and base qualities are not on file. The protocol used for the library was the immunoSEQ multiplex PCR assay. The paper's data handling went like this. A statistical classification framework was developed to diagnose cytomegalovirus status using the catalog of TCR beta chain sequences. This is the immuneACCESS table as TCRdb keeps it, with only in-frame sequences that have V and J called. A part of the clones is gone; compared with another copy, unresolved V genes explain less than half, and the rest is unexplained. Clone size and V and J calls were adopted from that table, with D and trimming inferred from the DNA. The sample table contains around 150,000 clones; only one count was recorded for around 90% of them. Of the sample, around 2.7% is held by the ten largest clones.

Separate from the approximately 670-subject first cohort, the validation cohort of 90 to 150 subjects was the group to which the donors belonged. The CDR3 measures 15 amino acids from cysteine to phenylalanine. Just CDR3 DNA is preserved here, 45 bases in frame from base 1. Reading the germline V gene gives CDR1 SGHRS and CDR2 YFSETQ. Trimmed from V: 4 bases; trimmed from J: 4 bases; junction bases lacking a gene match: 8. This specimen comes from a study of cytomegalovirus exposure and HLA in healthy donors (dated by TCRdb to the late 2010s). Broadly, across the study: According to a later analysis, one platform produced both the roughly 110 validation repertoires and the approximately 670 repertoires of the first cohort. The study aimed to test whether cataloging public T cell receptors could reveal signatures of past pathogen exposure. In addition to the first cohort of around 670 subjects, a separate validation cohort of approximately 120 different subjects was used. High-throughput TCR immunosequencing, statistical association of individual TCRs with disease status, and machine learning were combined to predict cytomegalovirus infection status.

What the authors observed across the whole study: In vitro tests confirmed that a few of the cytomegalovirus-associated TCR beta chains recognize cytomegalovirus antigens. The authors suggested that the approach could potentially be extended to other disease states and immunological phenotypes. The study gave a list of 150 to 200 TCR beta chains associated with cytomegalovirus. In a later analysis, TCRs clustered in the first cohort were found to also tend to co-occur in the approximately 120 validation repertoires, with approximately 95% of cluster scores above 0. All 120 or so repertoires were used to score co-occurrence in the validation cohort in a later analysis, because that analysis had no HLA typing for the cohort. The classifier was reported to diagnose cytomegalovirus status with high specificity and sensitivity in both the original and validation cohorts. Across donors, most TCR sequences were observed very rarely, whereas some public TCRs were present in many individuals.

This chain joins TRBV5-1 to TRBJ2-5, and 9 bases in between align with TRBD1. Sequences were obtained from PBMCs. This TCR was recovered from a woman aged 18-29 years in good health and CMV-seropositive. Read as DNA, the sequence is TGCGCCAGCAGCGGGACAGGGACGGGATTAGAGACCCAGTACTTC. Its translation is CASSGTGTGLETQYF. When the CDR3 is completed using the reference TRBV5-1 and TRBJ2-5 genes on either side, the full variable domain is KAGVTQTPRYLIKTRGQQVTLSCSPISGHRSVSWYQQTPGQGLQFLFEYFSETQRNKGNFPGRFSGRQFSNSRSEMNVSTLELGDSALYLCASSGTGTGLETQYFGPGTRLLVL.